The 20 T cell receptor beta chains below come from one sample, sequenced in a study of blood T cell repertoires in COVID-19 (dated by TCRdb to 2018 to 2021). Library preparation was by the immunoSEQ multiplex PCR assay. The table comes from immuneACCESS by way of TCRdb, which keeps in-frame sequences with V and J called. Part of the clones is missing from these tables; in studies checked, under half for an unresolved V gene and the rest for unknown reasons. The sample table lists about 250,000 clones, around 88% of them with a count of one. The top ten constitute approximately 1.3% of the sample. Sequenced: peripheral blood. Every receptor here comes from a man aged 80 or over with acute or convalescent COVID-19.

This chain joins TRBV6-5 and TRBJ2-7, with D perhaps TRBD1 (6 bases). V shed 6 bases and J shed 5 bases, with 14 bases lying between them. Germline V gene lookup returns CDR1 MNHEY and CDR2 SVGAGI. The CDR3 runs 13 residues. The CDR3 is CASRGLRGNEQYF. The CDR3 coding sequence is TGTGCCAGCAGAGGGCTCAGGGGCAACGAGCAGTACTTC.

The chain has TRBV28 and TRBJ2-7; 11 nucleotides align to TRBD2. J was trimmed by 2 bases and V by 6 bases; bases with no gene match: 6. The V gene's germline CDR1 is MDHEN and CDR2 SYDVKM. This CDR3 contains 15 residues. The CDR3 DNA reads TGTGCCAGCAGGGGGGAGGGACTAGCGGCCTACGAGCAGTACTTC. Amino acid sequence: CASRGEGLAAYEQYF.

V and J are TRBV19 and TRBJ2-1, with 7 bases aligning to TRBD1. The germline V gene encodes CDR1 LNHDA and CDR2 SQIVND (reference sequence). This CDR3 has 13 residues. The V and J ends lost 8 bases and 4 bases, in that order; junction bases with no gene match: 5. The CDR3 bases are TGTGCCAGTTCGGGACAGCGGTACAATGAGCAGTTCTTC. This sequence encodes CASSGQRYNEQFF. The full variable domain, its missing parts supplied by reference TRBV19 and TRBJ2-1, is DGGITQSPKYLFRKEGQNVTLSCEQNLNHDAMYWYRQDPGQGLRLIYYSQIVNDFQKGDIAEGYSVSREKKESFPLTVTSAQKNPTAFYLCASSGQRYNEQFFGPGTRLTVL.

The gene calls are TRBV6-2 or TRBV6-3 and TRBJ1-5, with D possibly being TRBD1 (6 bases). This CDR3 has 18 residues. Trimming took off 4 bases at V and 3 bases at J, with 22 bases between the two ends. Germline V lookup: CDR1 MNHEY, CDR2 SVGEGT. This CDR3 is CASSFFGTGLTINQPQHF. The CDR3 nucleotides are TGTGCCAGCAGTTTTTTCGGTACAGGGCTGACTATCAATCAGCCCCAGCATTTT.

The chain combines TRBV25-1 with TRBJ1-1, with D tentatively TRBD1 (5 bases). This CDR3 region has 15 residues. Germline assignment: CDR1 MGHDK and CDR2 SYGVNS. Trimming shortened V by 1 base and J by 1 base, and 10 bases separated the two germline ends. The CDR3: CASSESVGENTEAFF. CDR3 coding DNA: TGTGCCAGCAGTGAATCTGTAGGGGAGAACACTGAAGCTTTCTTT.

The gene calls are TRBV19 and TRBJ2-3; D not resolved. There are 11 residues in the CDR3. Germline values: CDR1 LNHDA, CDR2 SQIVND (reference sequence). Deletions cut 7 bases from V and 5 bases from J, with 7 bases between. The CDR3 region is CASTRGDTQYF. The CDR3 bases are TGTGCCAGTACCCGCGGAGATACGCAGTATTTT.

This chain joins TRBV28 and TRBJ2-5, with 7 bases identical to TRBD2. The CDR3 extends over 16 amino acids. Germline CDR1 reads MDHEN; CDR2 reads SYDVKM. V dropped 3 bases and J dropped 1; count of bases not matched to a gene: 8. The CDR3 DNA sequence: TGTGCCAGCAGTTTGTTGGGGCTAGCGGTCCAAGAGACCCAGTACTTC. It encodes CASSLLGLAVQETQYF.

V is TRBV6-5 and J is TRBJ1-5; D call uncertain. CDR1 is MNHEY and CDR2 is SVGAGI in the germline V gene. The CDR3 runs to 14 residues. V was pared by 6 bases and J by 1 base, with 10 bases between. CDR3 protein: CASRRDGSNQPQHF. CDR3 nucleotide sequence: TGTGCCAGCAGGCGGGATGGCAGCAATCAGCCCCAGCATTTT.

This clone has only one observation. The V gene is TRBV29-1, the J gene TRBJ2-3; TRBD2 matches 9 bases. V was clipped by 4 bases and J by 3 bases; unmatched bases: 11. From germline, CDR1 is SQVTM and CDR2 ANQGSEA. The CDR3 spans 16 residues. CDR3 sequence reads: CSVASGGTVRTDTQYF. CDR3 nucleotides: TGCAGCGTTGCGAGCGGGGGGACGGTTAGGACAGATACGCAGTATTTT.

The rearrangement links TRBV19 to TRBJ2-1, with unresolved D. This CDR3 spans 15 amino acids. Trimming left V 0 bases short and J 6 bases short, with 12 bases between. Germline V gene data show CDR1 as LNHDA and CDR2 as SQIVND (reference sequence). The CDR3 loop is CASSIDSRASNEQFF. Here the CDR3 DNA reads TGTGCCAGTAGTATAGATAGTCGAGCTTCCAATGAGCAGTTCTTC.

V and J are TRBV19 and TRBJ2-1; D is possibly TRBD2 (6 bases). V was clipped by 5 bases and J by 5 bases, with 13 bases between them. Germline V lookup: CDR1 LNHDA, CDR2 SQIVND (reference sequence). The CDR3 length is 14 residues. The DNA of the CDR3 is TGTGCCAGTAGTTTGGGACTCCAACACAATGAGCAGTTCTTC. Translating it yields CASSLGLQHNEQFF.

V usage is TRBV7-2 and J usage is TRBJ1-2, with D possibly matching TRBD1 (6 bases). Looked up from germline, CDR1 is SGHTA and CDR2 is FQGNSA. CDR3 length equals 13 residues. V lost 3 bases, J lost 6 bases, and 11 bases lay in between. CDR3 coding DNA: TGTGCCAGCAGCTTTACTCGACAGGATGGCTACACCTTC. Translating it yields CASSFTRQDGYTF.

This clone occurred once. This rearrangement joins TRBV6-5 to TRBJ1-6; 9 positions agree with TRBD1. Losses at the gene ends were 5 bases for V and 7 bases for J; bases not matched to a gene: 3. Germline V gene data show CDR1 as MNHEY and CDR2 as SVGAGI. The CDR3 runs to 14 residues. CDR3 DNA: TGTGCCAGCAGTAAACAGGGGGCGAATTCACCCCTCCACTTT. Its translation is CASSKQGANSPLHF.

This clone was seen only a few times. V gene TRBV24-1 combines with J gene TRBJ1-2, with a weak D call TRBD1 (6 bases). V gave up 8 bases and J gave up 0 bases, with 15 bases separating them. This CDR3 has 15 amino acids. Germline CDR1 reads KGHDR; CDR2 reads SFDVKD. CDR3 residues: CATMAGDEANYGYTF. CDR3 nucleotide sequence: TGTGCCACCATGGCAGGGGATGAGGCTAACTATGGCTACACCTTC.

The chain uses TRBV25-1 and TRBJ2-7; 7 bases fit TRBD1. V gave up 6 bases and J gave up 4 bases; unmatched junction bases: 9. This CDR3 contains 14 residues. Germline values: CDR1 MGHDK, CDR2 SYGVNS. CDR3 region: CASRPSGRGYEQYF. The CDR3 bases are TGTGCCAGCAGACCCTCCGGCAGGGGGTACGAGCAGTACTTC.

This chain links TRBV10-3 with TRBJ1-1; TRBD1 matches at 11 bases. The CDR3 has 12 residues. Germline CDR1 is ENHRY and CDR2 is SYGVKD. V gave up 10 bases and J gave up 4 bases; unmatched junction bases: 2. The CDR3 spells CATGQGVTEAFF. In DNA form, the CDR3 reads TGTGCCACGGGACAGGGGGTCACTGAAGCTTTCTTT.

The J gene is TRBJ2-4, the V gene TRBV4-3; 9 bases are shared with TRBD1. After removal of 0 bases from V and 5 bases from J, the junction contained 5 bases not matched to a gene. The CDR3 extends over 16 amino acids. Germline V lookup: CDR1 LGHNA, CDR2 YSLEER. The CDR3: CASSQDWTGEENIQYF. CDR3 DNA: TGCGCCAGCAGCCAAGACTGGACAGGGGAGGAAAACATTCAGTACTTC.

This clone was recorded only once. The CDR3 spells CASSRSGQGVGELFF. The CDR3 DNA reads as TGTGCCAGCAGCCGATCGGGACAGGGCGTCGGGGAGCTGTTTTTT. The chain couples TRBV4-2 to TRBJ2-2; TRBD1 agrees at 9 bases. Germline CDR1 LGHNA, CDR2 YNFKEQ. Trimming removed 4 bases from V and 7 bases from J; junction bases left unmatched: 7. This CDR3 spans 15 amino acids.

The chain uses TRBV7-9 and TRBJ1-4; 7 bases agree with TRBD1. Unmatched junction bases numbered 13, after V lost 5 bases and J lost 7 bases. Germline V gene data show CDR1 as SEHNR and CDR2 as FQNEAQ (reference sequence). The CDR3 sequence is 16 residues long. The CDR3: CASSPGQWGPGEKLFF. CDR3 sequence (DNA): TGTGCCAGCAGCCCGGGACAGTGGGGCCCTGGTGAAAAACTGTTTTTT. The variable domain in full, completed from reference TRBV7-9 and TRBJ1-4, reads DTGVSQNPRHKITKRGQNVTFRCDPISEHNRLYWYRQTLGQGPEFLTYFQNEAQLEKSRLLSDRFSAERPKGSFSTLEIQRTEQGDSAMYLCASSPGQWGPGEKLFFGSGTQLSVL.

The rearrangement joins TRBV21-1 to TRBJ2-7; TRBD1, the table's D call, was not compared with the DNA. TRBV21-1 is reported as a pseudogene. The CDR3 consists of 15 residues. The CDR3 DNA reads TGTGCCAGCAGCAAAAAACAGGGTTATGGACACGAGCAGTACTTC. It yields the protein CASSKKQGYGHEQYF.